These 17 T cell receptor beta chains were sequenced from one sample in a study of blood T cell repertoires in COVID-19. Produced via immunoSEQ multiplex PCR; TCRdb's table is partial and in-frame only. This sample has around 250,000 clones, with roughly nine tenths found just once. Material for sequencing was PBMCs or T cells enriched from blood (not recorded which). These receptors came from a human donor in a cohort exposed to, infected with or recovered from COVID-19 (not recorded which). The donor label of this sample is uncertain.

The chain joins TRBV5-8 to TRBJ2-7; a possible D gene is TRBD1 (6 bases). V shed 3 bases and J shed 2 bases, with 21 bases lying between them. The germline CDR1 and CDR2 sequences are SGHTS and YDEGEE. The CDR3 loop spans 17 amino acids. This chain's CDR3 is CASSSTQWTVGAYEQYF. For the CDR3, the DNA is TGTGCCAGCAGCTCGACCCAATGGACAGTTGGAGCCTACGAGCAGTACTTC.

The chain combines TRBV6-4 with TRBJ2-3; 8 bases agree with TRBD2. This CDR3 region has 16 residues. Germline V gives CDR1 MRHNA, CDR2 SNTAGT. The ends lost 2 bases at V and 4 bases at J; junction bases unmatched: 8. DNA for the CDR3: TGTGCCAGCAGTGACCGCGGGCTAGCGGGCGCAGATACGCAGTATTTT. It is translated as CASSDRGLAGADTQYF.

This clone was seen only a few times. The CDR3, as DNA: TGTGCCAGCAGCCCGGGACTTGTTTACGAGCAGTACTTC. Protein product: CASSPGLVYEQYF. The gene calls are TRBV6-2 or TRBV6-3 and TRBJ2-7; the D gene is possibly TRBD2 (6 bases). Germline-derived CDR1 and CDR2 are MNHEY and SVGEGT. The CDR3 length is 13 residues. V was shortened by 6 bases and J by 4 bases, with 13 bases between the two germline ends.

The rearrangement links TRBV9 to TRBJ2-1; D is possibly TRBD2 (6 bases). Germline V gene lookup returns CDR1 SGDLS and CDR2 YYNGEE. V was pared by 4 bases and J by 2 bases, with 13 bases between. This CDR3 has 15 amino acids. The CDR3 here is CASSTSGGTYNEQFF. CDR3 DNA sequence: TGTGCCAGCAGCACCAGTGGGGGGACCTACAATGAGCAGTTCTTC.

The chain employs TRBV20-1 and TRBJ2-1, with 10 bases that match TRBD2. Trimming at V came to 3 bases and at J to 7 bases, leaving 9 bases not matched to a gene. CDR1 and CDR2 (germline): DFQATT, SNEGSKA (reference sequence). The CDR3 has 15 residues. Here the CDR3 DNA reads TGCAGTGCTAGTATCCAGCGGGGGGGCCGGAATGAGCAGTTCTTC. This sequence encodes CSASIQRGGRNEQFF.

V and J are TRBV14 and TRBJ2-1; no clear D gene. CDR1 and CDR2 from the germline V gene are SGHDN and FVKESK. V lost 1 base to trimming and J lost 2 bases, with 12 bases between them. This CDR3 contains 16 residues. CDR3 residues: CASSQAPDIPYNEQFF. CDR3 sequence (DNA): TGTGCCAGCAGCCAAGCCCCAGACATTCCCTACAATGAGCAGTTCTTC.

The chain recombines TRBV11-2 with TRBJ2-1; 7 bases are shared with TRBD1. The trim removed 1 base at V and 5 bases at J, leaving 5 bases unmatched. This CDR3 spans 15 amino acids. The V gene's germline CDR1 is SGHAT and CDR2 FQNNGV. CDR3 loop: CASSLGWQGDNEQFF. The CDR3 nucleotides read TGTGCCAGCAGCTTAGGCTGGCAGGGGGACAATGAGCAGTTCTTC.

The CDR3 bases are TGTGCCAGCAGTTTAAGGACAGGGGGCTCTGGAAACACCATATATTTT. It yields the protein CASSLRTGGSGNTIYF. The genes are TRBV6-6 and TRBJ1-3; 10 bases agree with TRBD1. Germline V gene sequence: CDR1 MNHNY, CDR2 SVGAGI (reference sequence). Trimming removed 4 bases from V and 0 bases from J; junction bases left unmatched: 3. CDR3 length: 16 amino acids.

The CDR3 sequence is CASSTSASGSLIHNTDTQYF. CDR3 DNA: TGTGCCAGCTCTACCTCGGCTAGCGGGTCGCTAATACACAACACAGATACGCAGTATTTT. The chain couples TRBV18 to TRBJ2-3; the match to TRBD2 covers 8 bases. Trimming at V came to 6 bases and at J to 2 bases, leaving 22 bases not matched to a gene. CDR3 length: 20 residues. In germline, CDR1 is KGHSH, CDR2 LQKENI.

The V gene is TRBV14, the J gene TRBJ1-1, with D possibly being TRBD1 (6 bases). Trimming removed 6 bases from V and 1 base from J, with 9 bases in between. CDR1 is SGHDN and CDR2 is FVKESK in the germline V gene. The CDR3 consists of 13 residues. The chain's CDR3 is CASSKQGNTEAFF. The CDR3 nucleotides read TGTGCCAGCAGTAAACAGGGGAACACTGAAGCTTTCTTT.

V and J are TRBV9 and TRBJ1-1, with a possible D match to TRBD1 (5 bases). This CDR3 is built from 14 residues. Deletions cut 4 bases from V and 1 base from J, with 11 bases between. Germline V gene data show CDR1 as SGDLS and CDR2 as YYNGEE. The CDR3 sequence is CASSPHGQNTEAFF. DNA for the CDR3: TGTGCCAGCAGCCCCCACGGACAGAACACTGAAGCTTTCTTT.

The CDR3 protein is CASSPAVSGANVLTF. CDR3 DNA sequence: TGTGCCAGCTCACCTGCGGTCTCTGGGGCCAACGTCCTGACTTTC. V and J are TRBV18 and TRBJ2-6; D gene unclear. The V gene's germline CDR1 is KGHSH and CDR2 LQKENI. V dropped 3 bases and J dropped 0 bases, with 6 bases sitting between them. The CDR3 is 15 residues long.

The rearrangement links TRBV2 to TRBJ1-1; TRBD1 agrees at 8 bases. The V segment lost 3 bases and the J segment 5 bases; nucleotides outside the gene matches: 5. The CDR3 sequence is 14 residues long. From germline, CDR1 is SNHLY and CDR2 FYNNEI. In DNA, the CDR3 is TGTGCCAGCAGTGACGGACAGGGTTGGACTGAAGCTTTCTTT. It yields the protein CASSDGQGWTEAFF.

For this clone: Germline is not matched at one junction end, which may reflect a read error. The chain joins TRBV9 to TRBJ1-5; no reliable D call. The CDR3 sequence is 16 residues long. CDR1 and CDR2 (germline): SGDLS, YYNGEE. The CDR3 DNA follows: TGTGCCAGCAGCGTAGGGCCCCGGGGTAGCGATCAGCCCCAGCATTTT. Translation: CASSVGPRGSDQPQHF.

This clone was recorded once. The CDR3, as DNA: TGTGCCAGCAGCTTAGGCCGGGTGTCCACCGGGGAGCTGTTTTTT. The encoded protein is CASSLGRVSTGELFF. The gene calls are TRBV7-6 and TRBJ2-2; unclear D gene. The CDR3 contains 15 residues. Per germline, CDR1 SGHVS and CDR2 FNYEAQ. V was cut by 1 base and J by 4 bases, with 10 bases left in between.

The rearrangement joins TRBV3-1 (or the pseudogene TRBV3-2) to TRBJ1-2, with D possibly being TRBD1 (5 bases). V shed 1 base and J shed 2 bases, with 8 bases lying between them. Germline V CDR1 and CDR2: LGHDT, YNNKEL (reference sequence). The CDR3 is made up of 14 amino acids. As DNA, the CDR3 is TGTGCCAGCAGCCAAGGCGGGGGAAACTATGGCTACACCTTC. Translating gives CASSQGGGNYGYTF.

The chain's CDR3 is CASSLSTRGAKLFF. The CDR3 DNA reads as TGTGCCAGCAGTTTATCGACCAGGGGAGCAAAACTGTTTTTT. The chain is built from TRBV27 and TRBJ1-4, with D perhaps TRBD1 (6 bases). In germline, CDR1 is MNHEY, CDR2 SMNVEV (reference sequence). The length of the CDR3 is 14 residues. V shed 0 bases and J shed 10 bases, with 12 bases lying between them.